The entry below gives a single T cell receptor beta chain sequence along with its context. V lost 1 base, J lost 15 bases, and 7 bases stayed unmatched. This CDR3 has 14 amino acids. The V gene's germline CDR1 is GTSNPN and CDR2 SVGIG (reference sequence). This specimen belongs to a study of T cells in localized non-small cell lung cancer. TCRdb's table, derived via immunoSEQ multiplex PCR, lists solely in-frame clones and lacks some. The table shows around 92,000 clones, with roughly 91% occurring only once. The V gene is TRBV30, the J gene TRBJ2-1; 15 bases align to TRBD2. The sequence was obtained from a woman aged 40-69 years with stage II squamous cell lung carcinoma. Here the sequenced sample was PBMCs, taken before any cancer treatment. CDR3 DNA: TGTGCCTGGAGTGAGGGACTAGCGGGAGGCCCGGGGTTCTTC. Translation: CAWSEGLAGGPGFF.